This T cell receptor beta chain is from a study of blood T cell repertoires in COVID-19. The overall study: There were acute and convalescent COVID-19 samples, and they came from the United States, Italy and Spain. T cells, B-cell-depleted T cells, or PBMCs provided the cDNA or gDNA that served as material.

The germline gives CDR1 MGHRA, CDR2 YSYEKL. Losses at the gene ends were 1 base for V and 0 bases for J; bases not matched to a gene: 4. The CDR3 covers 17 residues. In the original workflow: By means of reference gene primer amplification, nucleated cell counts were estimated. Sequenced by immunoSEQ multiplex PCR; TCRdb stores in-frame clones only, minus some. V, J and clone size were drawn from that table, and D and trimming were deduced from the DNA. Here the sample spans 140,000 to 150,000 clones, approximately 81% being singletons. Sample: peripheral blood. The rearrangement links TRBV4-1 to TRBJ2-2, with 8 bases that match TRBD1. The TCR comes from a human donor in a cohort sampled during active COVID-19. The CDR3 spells CASSQGYRGANTGELFF. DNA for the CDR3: TGCGCCAGCAGCCAAGGATACAGGGGGGCGAACACCGGGGAGCTGTTTTTT.